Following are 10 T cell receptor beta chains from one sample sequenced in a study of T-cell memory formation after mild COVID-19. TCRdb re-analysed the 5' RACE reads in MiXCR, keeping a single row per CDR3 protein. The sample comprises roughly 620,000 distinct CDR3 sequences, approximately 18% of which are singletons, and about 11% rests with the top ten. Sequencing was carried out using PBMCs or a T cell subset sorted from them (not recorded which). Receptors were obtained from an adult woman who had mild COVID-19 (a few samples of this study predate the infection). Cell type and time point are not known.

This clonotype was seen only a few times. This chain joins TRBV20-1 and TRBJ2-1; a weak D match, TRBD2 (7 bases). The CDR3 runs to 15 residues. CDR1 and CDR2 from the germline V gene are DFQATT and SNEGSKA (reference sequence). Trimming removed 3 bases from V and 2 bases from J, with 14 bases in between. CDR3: CSASTGGPPYNEQFF. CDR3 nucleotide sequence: TGCAGTGCTAGTACGGGGGGCCCCCCCTACAATGAGCAGTTCTTC.

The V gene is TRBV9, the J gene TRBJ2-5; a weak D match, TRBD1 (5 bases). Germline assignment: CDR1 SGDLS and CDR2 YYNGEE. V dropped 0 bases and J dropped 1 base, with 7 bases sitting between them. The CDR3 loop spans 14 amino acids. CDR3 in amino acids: CASSVEDSQETQYF. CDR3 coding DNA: TGTGCCAGCAGCGTAGAAGACAGCCAAGAGACCCAGTACTTC. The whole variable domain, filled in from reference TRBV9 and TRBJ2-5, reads DSGVTQTPKHLITATGQRVTLRCSPRSGDLSVYWYQQSLDQGLQFLIQYYNGEERAKGNILERFSAQQFPDLHSELNLSSLELGDSALYFCASSVEDSQETQYFGPGTRLLVL.

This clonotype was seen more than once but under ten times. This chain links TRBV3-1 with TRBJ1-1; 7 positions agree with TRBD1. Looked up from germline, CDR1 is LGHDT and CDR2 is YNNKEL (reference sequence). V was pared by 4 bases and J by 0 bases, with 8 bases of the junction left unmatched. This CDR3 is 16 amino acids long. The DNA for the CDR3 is TGTGCCAGCAGCCCCACCGGGACAGCCATGAACACTGAAGCTTTCTTT. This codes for CASSPTGTAMNTEAFF.

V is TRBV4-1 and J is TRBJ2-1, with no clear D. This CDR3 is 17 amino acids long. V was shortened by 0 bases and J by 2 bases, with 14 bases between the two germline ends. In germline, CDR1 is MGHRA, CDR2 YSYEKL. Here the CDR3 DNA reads TGCGCCAGCAGCCAAGAGGCGGAAGCGAGTACCTACAATGAGCAGTTCTTC. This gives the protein CASSQEAEASTYNEQFF.

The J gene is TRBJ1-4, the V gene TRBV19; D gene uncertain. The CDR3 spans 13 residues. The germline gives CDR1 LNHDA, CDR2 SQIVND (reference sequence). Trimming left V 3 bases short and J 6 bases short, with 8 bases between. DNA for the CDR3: TGTGCCAGTAGTATCGGAGACCATGAAAAACTGTTTTTT. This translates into CASSIGDHEKLFF.

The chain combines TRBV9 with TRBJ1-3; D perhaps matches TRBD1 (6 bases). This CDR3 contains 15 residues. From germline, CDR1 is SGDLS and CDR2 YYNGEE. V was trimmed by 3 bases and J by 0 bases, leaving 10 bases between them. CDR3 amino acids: CASSGTGSSGNTIYF. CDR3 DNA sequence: TGTGCCAGCAGCGGAACAGGGAGCTCTGGAAACACCATATATTTT.

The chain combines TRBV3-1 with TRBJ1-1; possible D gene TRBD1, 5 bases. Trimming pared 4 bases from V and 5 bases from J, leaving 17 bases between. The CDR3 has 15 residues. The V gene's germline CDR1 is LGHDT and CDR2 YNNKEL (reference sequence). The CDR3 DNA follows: TGTGCCAGCAGCCGACTCCCTCAGGGTGGAACTGAAGCTTTCTTT. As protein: CASSRLPQGGTEAFF.

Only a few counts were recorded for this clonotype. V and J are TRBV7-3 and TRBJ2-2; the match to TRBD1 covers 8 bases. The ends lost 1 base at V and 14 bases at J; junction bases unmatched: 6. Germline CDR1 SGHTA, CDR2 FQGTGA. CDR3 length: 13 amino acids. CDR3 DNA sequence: TGTGCCAGCAGCTTAAAGGACAGGGCGGGACTGTTTTTT. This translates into CASSLKDRAGLFF.

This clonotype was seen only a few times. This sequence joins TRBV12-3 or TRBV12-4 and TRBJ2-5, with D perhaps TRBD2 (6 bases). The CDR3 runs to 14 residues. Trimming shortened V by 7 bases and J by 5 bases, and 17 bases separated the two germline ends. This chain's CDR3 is CASTPGLPRETQYF. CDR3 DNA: TGTGCCAGCACCCCGGGACTCCCGAGGGAGACCCAGTACTTC.

The CDR3 coding sequence is TGTGCCAGCAGCCAAGTGAGGGCGGGAGGCAGCACAGATACGCAGTATTTT. This encodes CASSQVRAGGSTDTQYF. The rearrangement joins TRBV4-2 to TRBJ2-3, with 8 bases that match TRBD2. CDR1 and CDR2 from the germline V gene are LGHNA and YNFKEQ. The trim removed 1 base at V and 0 bases at J, leaving 6 bases unmatched. The length of the CDR3 is 17 residues.